This paragraph reports one T cell receptor beta chain. The TCRbeta library was prepared with unique molecular identifiers. MiXCR, run by TCRdb on the PCR reads, gives a single entry per CDR3 protein. The profile covers hundreds of thousands of distinct CDR3 sequences, with approximately 17% appearing a single time and approximately 1% taken by the ten largest. The data are from a study of T-cell reconstitution after alpha-beta-depleted transplantation in children. This clonotype originated in a human donor who donated a stem cell graft to a child with acute myeloid leukemia. The sample in question was PBMCs from the stem cell graft donor, obtained from the stem cell graft.

The CDR3 DNA is TGTGCCAGCAGCCCCCTCCCGGGACTAGCGGGGGACTTCTCCTACAATGAGCAGTTCTTC. Translation gives CASSPLPGLAGDFSYNEQFF. The gene calls are TRBV7-7 and TRBJ2-1, with 14 bases lining up with TRBD2. The CDR3 length is 20 residues. Trimming removed 5 bases from V and 0 bases from J; junction bases left unmatched: 12. Germline assignment: CDR1 SSHAT and CDR2 FNYEAQ (reference sequence).